The sequence of this T cell receptor beta chain was determined in a study of T cell therapy after organ transplantation. Study-level information: Short-term post-therapy samples: blood collected 4 to 8 weeks after completing therapy. Study-level results: Post-therapy CD8 clonality change correlated inversely with pretherapy clonality. Low CD8+ T cell yield possibly reduced coverage, hiding nonresponder expansions.

Documented time point: 4-8 weeks after completion of therapy. The CDR3 covers 14 residues. V lost 1 base, J lost 12 bases, and 13 bases lay in between. CDR1 MGHRA and CDR2 YSYEKL come from the germline V gene. As regards this clone: What it binds is unknown.

The method was immunoSEQ multiplex PCR; TCRdb's version includes in-frame clones alone and lacks a portion of them. The sample consists of 3,000 to 4,000 clones, approximately 67% of them appearing once. The sample here was CD8+ T cells from blood, taken after autologous CMV-specific T cell therapy. The chain joins TRBV4-1 to TRBJ2-6; D might be TRBD2 (7 bases). This receptor was taken from a human patient who had received a solid organ transplant and had CMV disease. Some T cells may be supplied by the graft donor. This chain's CDR3 is CASSQGGGGSVLTF. The DNA of the CDR3 is TGCGCCAGCAGCCAAGGCGGGGGCGGGAGCGTCCTGACTTTC.